Sequencing of this T cell receptor beta chain was carried out in a study of CXCR3-negative and CXCR3-positive naive CD8 T cells (dated by TCRdb to about 2019). Regarding the complete study: In total, 130 million or so TRB reads were obtained, which works out to roughly 1.5 +/- 0.3 million reads per library. The diversity and physicochemical repertoire analyses included some 11 donors pooled from two independent experiments. Naive subsets from five or six donors and memory cells from 3 donors were included in the TRBV-TRBJ cluster analysis. Broad study findings and their caveats: Freshly isolated PBMCs were used for most assays because CXCR3 expression went down partially after cryopreservation. Repertoire diversity was comparably high in both naive subsets but much lower in memory CD8+ T cells. Because surface CD5, which is linked to self-reactivity in mice, was comparable between the naive subsets, TCR interaction strength was also inferred from TRB CDR3 physicochemical properties. Naive CXCR3-negative and CXCR3-positive cells from the same donor showed similar TRBV-TRBJ usage, whereas memory cells showed distinct patterns. TRB CDR3s from CXCR3-positive naive cells showed higher hydrophobicity (lower Kidera factor 4), lower energy, and higher strength and volume indices than CXCR3-negative naive cells.

The sequencer was a NextSeq 550. The Human TCR Profiling Kit (MiLaboratory) was used to prepare UMI-labeled 5' RACE TRB cDNA libraries. The full amount of extracted RNA was used for cDNA synthesis, and the full amount of resulting cDNA was used for PCR amplification. Libraries were prepared in parallel with an identical number of PCR cycles. As for the authors' bioinformatics: With a minimum of two reads required per UMI, MIGEC and MiXCR pulled out about 57,000 +/- 9,900 unique UMI-labeled TRB cDNA molecules from each library. Each library averaged about 40,000 +/- 10,000 functional in-frame TRB CDR3 nucleotide clonotypes without stop codons. Diversity metrics, including normalized Shannon-Wiener and Chao1, were computed in VDJtools after downsampling to 5000 UMI-labeled TRB molecules per sample. Clonotype-size-weighted physicochemical properties of the central five CDR3 residues (interaction energy, strength, volume and Kidera factor 4) were computed in VDJtools. TCRdb reprocessed the reads, so every CDR3 protein sequence counts as one entry and DNA is not shown. Clone size and V and J calls follow TCRdb, not the original study. This sample's table contains about 9,600 distinct CDR3 sequences. Over 0.8% of the sample is in the top ten clones.

Its count unrecorded, this clonotype is medium-sized (0.01 to 0.1%) by frequency. Its target antigen remains unknown. The germline V gene (reference sequence) specifies MNHEY as CDR1 and SMNVEV as CDR2. Taken from cysteine to phenylalanine, the CDR3 has 15 residues. No DNA is listed. Each CD8+ T cell subset was flow-sorted in triplicate, and 300,000 or so cells per subset were placed directly into RLT lysis buffer. To keep memory contaminants out, a stringent definition of naive CD8+ T cells was applied: CD45RO-CCR7+CD27+CD95-. Peripheral blood mononuclear cells were isolated from buffy coats using standard density gradient centrifugation. Naive CXCR3-negative and CXCR3-positive CD8+ T cells were flow-sorted using a FACSAria III. An RNeasy Mini Kit was used to extract total RNA from the sorted cells.

This receptor was identified in a human donor in good health. Some clones in this sample may be carry-over from other donors' samples. Input material: naive CXCR3- CD8+ T cells from blood. What the cell subset or site label conveys for this sample: CD45RO-CCR7+CD27+CD95- naive CD8+ T cells lacking CXCR3 (TNR3-). The V gene is TRBV27 and the J gene is TRBJ2-1; TCRdb reports TRBD2, a call that lacks DNA to check it against. The CDR3 has the sequence CASSFPGGSYNEQFF.